This T cell receptor (beta chain) emerged from a study of CD8+ T cells in alopecia areata. Study as a whole: The study gave treated patients oral tofacitinib at 5 to 10 mg twice daily. Tofacitinib ran for 6 to 18 months before 6 months off drug.

Trimming removed 1 base at V and 7 bases at J, with 6 bases between. CDR3 length equals 13 residues. Germline assignment: CDR1 SGDLS and CDR2 YYNGEE. Extracted from the samples, RNA was reverse transcribed into cDNA to serve as the sequencing template. Measured with immunoSEQ multiplex PCR; TCRdb has only the in-frame clones, and not every one. The sample includes some 200,000 clones, around three fifths of them seen just once. Of note for this clone: The antigen is undetermined.

Overall study findings and caveats: Relative to mice, TCR sharing across patients was less clear, a difference possibly HLA-related.

The chain recombines TRBV9 with TRBJ1-6, with no clear D. The TCR sequence derives from a human donor with alopecia areata. The sample here was CD4+ T cells sorted from blood, taken at week 0. In DNA form, the CDR3 reads TGTGCCAGCAGCGTAAGCGGAAATTCACCCCTCCACTTT. It specifies CASSVSGNSPLHF.